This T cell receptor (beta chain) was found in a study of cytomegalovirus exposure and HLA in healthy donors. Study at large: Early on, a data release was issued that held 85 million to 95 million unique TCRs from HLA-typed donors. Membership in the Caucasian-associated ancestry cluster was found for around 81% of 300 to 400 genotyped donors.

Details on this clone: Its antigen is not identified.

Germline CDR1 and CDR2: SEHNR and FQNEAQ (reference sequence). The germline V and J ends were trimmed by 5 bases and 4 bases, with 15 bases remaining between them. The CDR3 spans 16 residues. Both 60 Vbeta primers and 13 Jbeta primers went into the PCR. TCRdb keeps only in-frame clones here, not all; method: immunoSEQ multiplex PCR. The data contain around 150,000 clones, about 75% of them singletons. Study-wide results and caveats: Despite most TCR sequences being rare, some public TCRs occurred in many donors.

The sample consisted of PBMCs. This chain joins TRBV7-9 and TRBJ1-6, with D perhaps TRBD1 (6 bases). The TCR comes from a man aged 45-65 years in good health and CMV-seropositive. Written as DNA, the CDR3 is TGTGCCAGCAGCCCCGATTCAGGGGCATATAATTCACCCCTCCACTTT. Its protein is CASSPDSGAYNSPLHF.